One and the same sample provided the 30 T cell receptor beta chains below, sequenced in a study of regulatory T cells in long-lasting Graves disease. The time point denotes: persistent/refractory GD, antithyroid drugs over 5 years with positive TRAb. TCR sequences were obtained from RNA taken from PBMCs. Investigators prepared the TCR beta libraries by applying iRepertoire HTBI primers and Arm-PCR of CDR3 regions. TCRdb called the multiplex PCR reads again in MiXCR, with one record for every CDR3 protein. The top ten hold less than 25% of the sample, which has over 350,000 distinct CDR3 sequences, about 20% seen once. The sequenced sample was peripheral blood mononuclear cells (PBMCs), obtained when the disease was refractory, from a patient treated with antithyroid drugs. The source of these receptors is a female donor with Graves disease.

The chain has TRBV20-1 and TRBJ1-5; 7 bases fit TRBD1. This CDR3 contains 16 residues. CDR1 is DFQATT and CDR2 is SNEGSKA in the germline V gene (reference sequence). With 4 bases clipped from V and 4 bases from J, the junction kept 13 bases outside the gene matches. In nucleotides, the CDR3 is TGCAGTGCTACACTAACCCCCGGGACAGAAAATCAGCCCCAGCATTTT. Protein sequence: CSATLTPGTENQPQHF.

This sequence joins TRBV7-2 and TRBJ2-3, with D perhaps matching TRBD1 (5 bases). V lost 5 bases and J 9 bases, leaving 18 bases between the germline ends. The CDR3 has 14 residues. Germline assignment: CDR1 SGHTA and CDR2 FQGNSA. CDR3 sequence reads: CASSRSLTGFTQYF. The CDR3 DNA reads TGTGCCAGCAGCCGATCTCTCACAGGATTCACGCAGTATTTT.

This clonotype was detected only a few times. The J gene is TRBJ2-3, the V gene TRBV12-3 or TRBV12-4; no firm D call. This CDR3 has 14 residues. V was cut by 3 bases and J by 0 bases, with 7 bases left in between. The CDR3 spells CASSFSGSTDTQYF. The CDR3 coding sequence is TGTGCCAGCAGTTTCTCCGGGAGCACAGATACGCAGTATTTT.

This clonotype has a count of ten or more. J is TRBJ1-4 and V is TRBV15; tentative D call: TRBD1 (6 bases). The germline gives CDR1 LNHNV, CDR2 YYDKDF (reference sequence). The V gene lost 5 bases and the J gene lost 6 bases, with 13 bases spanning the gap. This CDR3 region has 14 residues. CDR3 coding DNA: TGTGCCACCAGCCACGACAGGATATATGAAAAACTGTTTTTT. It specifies CATSHDRIYEKLFF.

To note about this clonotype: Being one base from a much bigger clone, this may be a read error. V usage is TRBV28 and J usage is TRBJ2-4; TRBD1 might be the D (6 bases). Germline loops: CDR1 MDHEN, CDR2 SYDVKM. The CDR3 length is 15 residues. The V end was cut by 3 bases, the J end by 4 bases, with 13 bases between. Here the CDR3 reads CASSFPRDRKNIQYF. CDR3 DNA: TGTGCCAGCAGTTTTCCCCGAGACAGGAAAAACATTCAGTACTTC.

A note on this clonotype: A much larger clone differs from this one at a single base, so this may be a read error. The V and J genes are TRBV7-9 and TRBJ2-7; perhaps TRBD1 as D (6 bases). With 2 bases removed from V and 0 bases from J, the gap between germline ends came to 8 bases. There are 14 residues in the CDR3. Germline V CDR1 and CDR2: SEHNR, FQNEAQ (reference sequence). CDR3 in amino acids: CASSLRDNSYEQYF. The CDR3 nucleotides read TGTGCCAGCAGCTTAAGGGACAACTCCTACGAGCAGTACTTC.

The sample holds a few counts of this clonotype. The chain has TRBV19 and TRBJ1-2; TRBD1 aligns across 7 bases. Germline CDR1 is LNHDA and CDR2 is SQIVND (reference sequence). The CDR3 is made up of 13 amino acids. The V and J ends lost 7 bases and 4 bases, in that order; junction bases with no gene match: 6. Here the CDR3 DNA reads TGTGCCAGTACCCTGACAGGGACCTATGGCTACACCTTC. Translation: CASTLTGTYGYTF.

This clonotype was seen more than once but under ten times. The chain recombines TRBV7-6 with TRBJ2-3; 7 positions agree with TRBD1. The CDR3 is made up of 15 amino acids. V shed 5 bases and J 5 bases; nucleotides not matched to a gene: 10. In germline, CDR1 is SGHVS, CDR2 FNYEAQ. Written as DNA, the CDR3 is TGTGCCAGCAGCCCGACAGGGTTGATGATAGATACGCAGTATTTT. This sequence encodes CASSPTGLMIDTQYF.

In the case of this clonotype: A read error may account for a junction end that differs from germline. The CDR3 coding sequence is TGTACCAGCAGTTTCCCGAGCGGGATTTCAAAACCATACGAGCAGTACTTC. It codes for CTSSFPSGISKPYEQYF. V usage is TRBV28 and J usage is TRBJ2-7, with 7 bases aligning to TRBD2. In germline, CDR1 is MDHEN, CDR2 SYDVKM. The CDR3 spans 17 residues.

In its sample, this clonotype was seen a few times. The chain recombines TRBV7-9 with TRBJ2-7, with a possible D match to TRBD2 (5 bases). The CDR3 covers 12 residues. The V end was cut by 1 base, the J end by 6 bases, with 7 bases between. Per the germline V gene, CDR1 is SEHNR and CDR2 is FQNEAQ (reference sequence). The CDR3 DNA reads TGTGCCAGCAGCTTAGTTGAGGGCGAGCAGTACTTC. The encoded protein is CASSLVEGEQYF.

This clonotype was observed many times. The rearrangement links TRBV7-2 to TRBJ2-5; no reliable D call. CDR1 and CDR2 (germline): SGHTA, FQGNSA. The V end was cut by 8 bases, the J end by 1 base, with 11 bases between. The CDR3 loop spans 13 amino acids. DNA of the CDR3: TGTGCCAGCCGTCACGGGCTCCAAGAGACCCAGTACTTC. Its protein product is CASRHGLQETQYF.

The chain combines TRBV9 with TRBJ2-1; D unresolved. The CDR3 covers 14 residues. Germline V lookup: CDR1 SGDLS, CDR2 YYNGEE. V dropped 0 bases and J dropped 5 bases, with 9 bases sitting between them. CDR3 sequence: CASSVAYGNNEQFF. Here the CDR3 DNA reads TGTGCCAGCAGCGTAGCGTATGGTAACAATGAGCAGTTCTTC.

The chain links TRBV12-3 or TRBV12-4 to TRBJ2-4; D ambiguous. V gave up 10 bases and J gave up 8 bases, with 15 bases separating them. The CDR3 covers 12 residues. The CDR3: CATQGNNDIQYF. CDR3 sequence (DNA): TGTGCCACCCAAGGAAATAACGACATTCAGTACTTC.

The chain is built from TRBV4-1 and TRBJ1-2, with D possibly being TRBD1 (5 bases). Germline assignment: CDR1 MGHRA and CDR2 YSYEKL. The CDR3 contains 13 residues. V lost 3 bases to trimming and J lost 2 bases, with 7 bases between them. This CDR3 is CASSHRDNYGYTF. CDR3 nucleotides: TGCGCCAGCAGCCACAGGGACAACTATGGCTACACCTTC.

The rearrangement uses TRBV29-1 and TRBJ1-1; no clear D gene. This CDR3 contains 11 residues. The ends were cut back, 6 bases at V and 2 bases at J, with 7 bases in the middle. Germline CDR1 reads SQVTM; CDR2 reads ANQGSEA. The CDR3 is CSVQENTEAFF. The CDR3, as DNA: TGCAGCGTCCAGGAAAACACTGAAGCTTTCTTT.

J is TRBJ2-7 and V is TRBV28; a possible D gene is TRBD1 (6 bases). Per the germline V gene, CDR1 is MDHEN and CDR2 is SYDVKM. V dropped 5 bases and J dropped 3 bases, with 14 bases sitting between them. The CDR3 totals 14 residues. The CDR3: CASSRPGELYEQYF. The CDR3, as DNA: TGTGCCAGCAGTCGGCCAGGGGAACTCTACGAGCAGTACTTC.

The CDR3 loop reads CASRQGQGTPRKQYF. The CDR3 DNA is TGTGCCAGCAGACAGGGACAGGGGACTCCCCGCAAGCAGTACTTC. The genes are TRBV27 and TRBJ2-7; 10 nucleotides match TRBD1. With 6 bases clipped from V and 8 bases from J, the junction kept 13 bases outside the gene matches. The CDR3 totals 15 residues. CDR1 is MNHEY, CDR2 SMNVEV, per germline (reference sequence).

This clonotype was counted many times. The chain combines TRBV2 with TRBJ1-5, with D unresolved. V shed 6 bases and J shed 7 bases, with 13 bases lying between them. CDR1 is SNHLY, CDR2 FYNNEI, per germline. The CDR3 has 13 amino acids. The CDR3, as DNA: TGTGCCAGCAGGGGAACGGGAGGGCAGCCCCAGCATTTT. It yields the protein CASRGTGGQPQHF.

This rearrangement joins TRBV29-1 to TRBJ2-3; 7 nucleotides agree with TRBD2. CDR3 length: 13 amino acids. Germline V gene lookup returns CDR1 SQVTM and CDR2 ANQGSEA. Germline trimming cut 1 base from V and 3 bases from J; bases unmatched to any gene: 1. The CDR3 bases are TGCAGCGTTGAAGCTAGCGGTACAGATACGCAGTATTTT. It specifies CSVEASGTDTQYF.

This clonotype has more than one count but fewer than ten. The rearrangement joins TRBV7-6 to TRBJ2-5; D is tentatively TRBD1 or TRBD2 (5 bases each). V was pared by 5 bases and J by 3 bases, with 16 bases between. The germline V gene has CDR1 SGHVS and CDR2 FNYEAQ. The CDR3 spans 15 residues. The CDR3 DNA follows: TGTGCCAGCAGCGATCTAACCGGGACGGAAGAGACCCAGTACTTC. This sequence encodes CASSDLTGTEETQYF.

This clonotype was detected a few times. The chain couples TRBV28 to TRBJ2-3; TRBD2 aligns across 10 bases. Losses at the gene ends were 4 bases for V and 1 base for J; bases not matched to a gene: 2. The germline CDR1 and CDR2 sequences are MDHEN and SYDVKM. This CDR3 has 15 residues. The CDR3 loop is CASSYGTSGTDTQYF. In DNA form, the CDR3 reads TGTGCCAGCAGTTACGGGACTAGCGGCACAGATACGCAGTATTTT.

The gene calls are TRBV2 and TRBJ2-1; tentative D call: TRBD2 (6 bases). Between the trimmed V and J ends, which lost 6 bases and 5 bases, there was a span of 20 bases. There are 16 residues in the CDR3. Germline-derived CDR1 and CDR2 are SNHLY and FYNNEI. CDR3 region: CASSLGLGGTHNEQFF. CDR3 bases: TGTGCCAGCAGCTTAGGGTTGGGGGGTACCCACAATGAGCAGTTCTTC. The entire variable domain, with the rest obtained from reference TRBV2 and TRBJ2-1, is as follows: EPEVTQTPSHQVTQMGQEVILRCVPISNHLYFYWYRQILGQKVEFLVSFYNNEISEKSEIFDDQFSVERPDGSNFTLKIRSTKLEDSAMYFCASSLGLGGTHNEQFFGPGTRLTVL.

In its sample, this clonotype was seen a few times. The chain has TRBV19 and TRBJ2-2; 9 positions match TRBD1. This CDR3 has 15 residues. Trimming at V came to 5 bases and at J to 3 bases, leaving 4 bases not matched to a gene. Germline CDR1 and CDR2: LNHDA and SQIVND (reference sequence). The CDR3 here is CASSAGTGYTGELFF. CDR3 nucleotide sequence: TGTGCCAGTAGTGCTGGGACAGGGTACACCGGGGAGCTGTTTTTT.

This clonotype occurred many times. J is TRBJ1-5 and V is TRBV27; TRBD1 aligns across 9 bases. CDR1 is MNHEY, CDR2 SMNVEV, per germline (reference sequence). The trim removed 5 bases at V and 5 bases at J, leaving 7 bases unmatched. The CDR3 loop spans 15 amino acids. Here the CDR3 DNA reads TGTGCCAGCAGTATGAACAGGGGGCCGGATCAGCCCCAGCATTTT. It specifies CASSMNRGPDQPQHF.

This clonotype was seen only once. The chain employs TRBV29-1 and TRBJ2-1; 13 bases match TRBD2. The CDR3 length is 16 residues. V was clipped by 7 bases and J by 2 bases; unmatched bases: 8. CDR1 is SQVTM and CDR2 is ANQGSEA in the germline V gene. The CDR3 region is CSGQLTSGRAYNEQFF. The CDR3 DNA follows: TGCAGCGGGCAACTAACTAGCGGGAGGGCCTACAATGAGCAGTTCTTC.

The CDR3 spells CASSQFSGRGPETQYF. In nucleotides, the CDR3 is TGTGCCAGCAGCCAGTTTTCTGGCAGGGGGCCAGAGACCCAGTACTTC. The gene calls are TRBV14 and TRBJ2-5; TRBD1 aligns across 8 bases. The V gene's germline CDR1 is SGHDN and CDR2 FVKESK. CDR3 size: 16 residues. V was pared by 3 bases and J by 4 bases, with 10 bases of the junction left unmatched.

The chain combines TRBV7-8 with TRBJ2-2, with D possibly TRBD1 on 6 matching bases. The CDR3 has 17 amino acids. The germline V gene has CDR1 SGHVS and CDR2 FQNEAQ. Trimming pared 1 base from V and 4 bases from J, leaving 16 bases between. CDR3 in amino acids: CASSLEPGHQTTGELFF. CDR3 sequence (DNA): TGTGCCAGCAGCTTAGAGCCGGGACACCAAACCACCGGGGAGCTGTTTTTT.

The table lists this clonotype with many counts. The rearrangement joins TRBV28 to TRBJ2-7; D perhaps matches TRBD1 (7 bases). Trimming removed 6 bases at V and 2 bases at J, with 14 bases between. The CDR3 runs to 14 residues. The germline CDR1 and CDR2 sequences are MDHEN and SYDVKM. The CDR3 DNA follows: TGTGCCAGCAGGCCCGCGGGACAGACCTACGAGCAGTACTTC. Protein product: CASRPAGQTYEQYF.

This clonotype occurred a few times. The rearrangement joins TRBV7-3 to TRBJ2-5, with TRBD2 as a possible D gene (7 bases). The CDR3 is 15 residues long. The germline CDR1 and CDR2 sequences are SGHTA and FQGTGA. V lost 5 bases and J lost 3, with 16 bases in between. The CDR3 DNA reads TGTGCCAGCAGCCCCAGGGGAGGGTCCAAAGAGACCCAGTACTTC. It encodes CASSPRGGSKETQYF.

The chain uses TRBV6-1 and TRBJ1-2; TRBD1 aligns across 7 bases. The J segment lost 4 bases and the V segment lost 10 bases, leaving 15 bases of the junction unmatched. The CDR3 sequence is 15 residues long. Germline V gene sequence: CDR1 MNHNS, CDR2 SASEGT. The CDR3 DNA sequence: TGTGCCACCCCTCGGACAGGCCCTTTAGCCTATGGCTACACCTTC. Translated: CATPRTGPLAYGYTF.